Listed here is a single TCR beta chain. Its antigen is currently not known. A much larger clonotype is one base distant, so this may be a read error. Compared with germline, V lacks 2 bases and J lacks 8 bases; bases without a gene match: 5. The germline V gene provides CDR1 MNHNS and CDR2 SASEGT. The CDR3 holds 14 amino acids from the cysteine to the phenylalanine. Only the CDR3 region is kept as DNA, spanning 42 bases read in frame from base 1. Stable Graves' hyperthyroidism was defined as no progression to ophthalmopathy during 18 months of follow-up. Hyperthyroidism patients were newly diagnosed, with disease duration under 2 months, and aged 18 to 65 years. The study excluded patients with uncontrolled infections, other autoimmune diseases, pregnancy or lactation. Clinical symptoms, serum thyroxine and TRAb, thyroid ultrasound, and orbital computed tomography formed the basis for the diagnoses. Ficoll-Paque density gradient centrifugation was used to isolate PBMCs from about 9.4 ml of fresh peripheral blood. Total RNA was extracted with Trizol reagent, and quality was checked on an Agilent 2100 Bioanalyzer.

This sample was included in a study of T cells in Graves' hyperthyroidism and ophthalmopathy (dated by TCRdb to the late 2010s). For context, the study as a whole: Peripheral blood was collected at initial diagnosis, before any treatment. TCR V-J signatures able to tell the groups apart were searched for in a discovery cohort of approximately 95 patients, of whom around 43 had Graves' ophthalmopathy and roughly 59 had stable Graves' hyperthyroidism. Prospective prediction of ophthalmopathy was tested in an independent validation cohort of fewer than 20 hyperthyroidism patients and roughly 16 patients who later progressed to ophthalmopathy. The 100 or so discovery patients were divided at random into training and test sets in a 7:3 ratio. In addition, the study compared T-cell repertoires in thyroid tissue and in blood from five or six Graves' hyperthyroidism patients. Following sampling, methimazole starting at 30 mg daily was given to hyperthyroidism patients, and high-dose intravenous methylprednisolone was given to ophthalmopathy patients. TCR Vbeta CDR3 sequencing of roughly 140 peripheral blood samples (approximately 44 ophthalmopathy, about 74 hyperthyroidism and roughly 17 progressor patients) is reported in the paper.

TCR beta CDR3 regions were amplified from RNA transcripts. The first round of RT-PCR for the TCR CDR3 was performed with the HTBI primer set and the Qiagen OneStep RT-PCR kit. Libraries were constructed in a second round of multiplex PCR, after which size selection and purification were carried out. Sequencing of the libraries was done on an Illumina HiSeq2000 using paired-end 100 bp reads. From the authors' description of their analysis: SOAPnuke was used to process the raw data, with reads discarded if the reads contained adapters or uncalled bases, had a mean Phred below 15, or lacked an exact constant-primer or identifier match. COPE v1.2.5 was used to merge high-quality paired reads, and clonotypes were defined as unique nucleotide sequences. MiTCR v1.1 was used to align the clonotypes against IMGT TRBV, TRBD and TRBJ reference segments. Only V-J combinations with frequency above 0.0001, covering 98% to 99.2% of repertoires, were analysed. The TCS score was defined as the ratio of F50 (clonal expansion) to E x V (chaos), calculated using BLOSUM62-based TCRdist between CDR3 peptides within each V-J. Welch's t-statistics and random forest reduced roughly 500 V-J features to roughly 13, which were used in a naive Bayes classifier (R e1071). Starting from the raw public reads, TCRdb applied fastp trimming at Q25, assembled clones with MiXCR and retained in-frame beta chains. Rows are combined by CDR3 protein, so each entry shows the most common genes and DNA. The V and J calls were determined by TCRdb, not by the authors. This sample comprises fewer than 700,000 distinct CDR3 sequences, 15% to 20% of them detected only once. In total, the top ten clones hold approximately 3.9% of the sample.

The full study reports these points: No statistical method was used to fix the sample size in advance, and group allocation was not hidden from the investigators. In validation, the model predicted progression to ophthalmopathy a median of about 6.8 months before onset, with approximately 68% sensitivity and 72.22% specificity. A 13 V-J signature model separated ophthalmopathy from stable hyperthyroidism, with roughly 88% sensitivity and 81.08% specificity in cross-validation and 80%/75% in testing. Blood samples also contained most of the expanded thyroid clonotypes (frequency above 0.001), which suggests that blood repertoires may reflect thyroid immune responses.

The V and J segments used are TRBV6-1 and TRBJ2-3; TRBD2 aligns with 9 central bases. This TCR derives from a woman under 40 with Graves' hyperthyroidism. The sequenced material came from blood. The CDR3 in this case is CASSEQGLAGTQYF. The sequenced DNA is TGTGCCAGCAGTGAACAGGGACTAGCCGGTACGCAGTATTTT.